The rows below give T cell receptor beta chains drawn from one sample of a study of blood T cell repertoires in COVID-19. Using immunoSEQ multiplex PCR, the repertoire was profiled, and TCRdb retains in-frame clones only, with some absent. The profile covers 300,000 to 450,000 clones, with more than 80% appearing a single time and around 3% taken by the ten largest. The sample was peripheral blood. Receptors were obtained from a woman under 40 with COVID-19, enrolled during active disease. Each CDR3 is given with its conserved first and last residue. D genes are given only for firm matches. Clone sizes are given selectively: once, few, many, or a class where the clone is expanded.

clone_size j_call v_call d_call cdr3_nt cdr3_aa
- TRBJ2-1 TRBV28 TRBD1 TGTGCCAGCAGGGACGTGGACAGGAACTACAATGAGCAGTTCTTC CASRDVDRNYNEQFF
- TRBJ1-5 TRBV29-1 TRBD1 TGCAGCGTCCAGACAGGGATGGATCAGCCCCAGCATTTT CSVQTGMDQPQHF
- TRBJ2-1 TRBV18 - TGTGCCAGCTCACCTCAGACTAACCGCTCCTACAATGAGCAGTTCTTC CASSPQTNRSYNEQFF
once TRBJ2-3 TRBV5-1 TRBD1 TGCGCCAGCACCCCTTCGACAGGGTTAGATACGCAGTATTTT CASTPSTGLDTQYF
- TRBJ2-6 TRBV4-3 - TGCGCCAGCAGCCAAGATTCAGGGACTGGGGCCAACGTCCTGACTTTC CASSQDSGTGANVLTF
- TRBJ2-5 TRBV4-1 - TGCGCCAGCAGCCAATCTGCCTCTTTCGAGGGAGAGACCCAGTACTTC CASSQSASFEGETQYF
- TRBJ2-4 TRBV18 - TGTGCCAGCTCACCACCGGGCGGGGCAGCGGGAGCCAAAAACATTCAGTACTTC CASSPPGGAAGAKNIQYF
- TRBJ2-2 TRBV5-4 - TGTGCCAGCAGCTTGCTTAGCAAATACACCGGGGAGCTGTTTTTT CASSLLSKYTGELFF
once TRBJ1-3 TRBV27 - TGTGCCAGCAGTTTCCAGGGTCCCGGAAACACCATATATTTT CASSFQGPGNTIYF
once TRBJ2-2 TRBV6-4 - TGTGCCAGCAGTGACACGGGTTTCACCGGGGAGCTGTTTTTT CASSDTGFTGELFF
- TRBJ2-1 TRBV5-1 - TGCGCCAGCAGCTGGCGGCCTGCCTACAATGAGCAGTTCTTC CASSWRPAYNEQFF
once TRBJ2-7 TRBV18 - TGTGCCAGCTCACCGGGAGACGAGCAGTACTTC CASSPGDEQYF
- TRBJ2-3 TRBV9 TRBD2 TGTGCCAGCAGCTCAACGACTAGCGGGAGAGGGACAGATACGCAGTATTTT CASSSTTSGRGTDTQYF
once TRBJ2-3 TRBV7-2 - TGTGCCAGCAGCTTAGTGCGGGCCCCACGAGATACGCAGTATTTT CASSLVRAPRDTQYF
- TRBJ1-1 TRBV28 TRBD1 TGTGCCAGCAGTTCCTTGACAGGGCGGGACACTGAAGCTTTCTTT CASSSLTGRDTEAFF
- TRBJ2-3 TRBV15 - TGTGCCACCAGCAGAGAGATTGACTCCCGGAGCGCAGATACGCAGTATTTT CATSREIDSRSADTQYF
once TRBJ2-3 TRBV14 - TGTGCCAGCAGCCCGGGACTGGCATCAGATACGCAGTATTTT CASSPGLASDTQYF
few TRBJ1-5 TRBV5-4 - TGTGCCAGCAGACCGCAGGGGTCGAGGCAGCCCCAGCATTTT CASRPQGSRQPQHF
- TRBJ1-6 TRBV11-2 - TGTGCCAGCAGCTTTAACGGGGTGGAAGAGTCACCCCTCCACTTT CASSFNGVEESPLHF
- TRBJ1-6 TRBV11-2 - TGTGCCAGCAGCTCTGGGGGACATTTGCCCCTCCACTTT CASSSGGHLPLHF
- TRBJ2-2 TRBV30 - TGTGCCTGGAGTGTACTGGGGAGGCGTCGGGACACCGGGGAGCTGTTTTTT CAWSVLGRRRDTGELFF
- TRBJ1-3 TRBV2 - TGTGCCAGCAGTGAGGACAGAAGAAACACCATATATTTT CASSEDRRNTIYF
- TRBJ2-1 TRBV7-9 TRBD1 TGTGCCAGCAGCTTAGGGGGACAGGGTCAACGCAATGAGCAGTTCTTC CASSLGGQGQRNEQFF
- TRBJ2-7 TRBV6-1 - TGTGCCAGCAGTGAAGACGCCGGGAAGTTCGGCTACTACGAGCAGTACTTC CASSEDAGKFGYYEQYF
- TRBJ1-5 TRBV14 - TGTGCCAGCAGCCAAGTACCGGGGATGAAGGATCAGCCCCAGCATTTT CASSQVPGMKDQPQHF
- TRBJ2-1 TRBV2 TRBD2 TGTGCCAGCATGACGGGAGGTACGTCCTACAATGAGCAGTTCTTC CASMTGGTSYNEQFF
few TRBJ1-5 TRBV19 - TGTGCCAGTAGTAAGAGGGGAGGAGATAGCAATCAGCCCCAGCATTTT CASSKRGGDSNQPQHF
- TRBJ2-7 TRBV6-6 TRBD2 TGTGCCAGCAGTACCCGGGGGGGGACGAGCTCCTACGAGCAGTACTTC CASSTRGGTSSYEQYF
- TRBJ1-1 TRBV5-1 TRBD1 TGCGCCAGCAGCTTGGCCTCACAGGGGGACACTGAAGCTTTCTTT CASSLASQGDTEAFF
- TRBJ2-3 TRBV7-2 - TGTGCCAGCAGCTTAGCTCAGGGCGCCACAGATACGCAGTATTTT CASSLAQGATDTQYF
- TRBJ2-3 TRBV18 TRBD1 TGTGCCAGCCACCTAGACAGGGGAGGAGATACGCAGTATTTT CASHLDRGGDTQYF
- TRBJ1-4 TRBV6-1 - TGTGCCAGCAGTGCCCCGGACGAGGGGGGGTTTGGGGAAAAACTGTTTTTT CASSAPDEGGFGEKLFF